What follows are 14 T cell receptor beta chains derived from one specimen sequenced in a study of blood T cells in healthy people across ages. Combining a sample-barcoded 5' primer with a J-beta primer mix, a second PCR ran for roughly 7 to 11 cycles. TCRdb reanalysed the 5' RACE reads using MiXCR and keeps one entry per CDR3 protein. The table shows approximately 1,000,000 distinct CDR3 sequences, with less than 50% occurring only once. The sequenced material came from blood. The source is a woman aged 55-70 years in good health.

V gene TRBV27 combines with J gene TRBJ2-1; 9 bases align to TRBD2. J was trimmed by 2 bases and V by 0 bases; bases with no gene match: 11. This CDR3 spans 19 amino acids. The germline gives CDR1 MNHEY, CDR2 SMNVEV (reference sequence). CDR3 amino acids: CASSLSKKMTSGTYNEQFF. CDR3 sequence (DNA): TGTGCCAGCAGTTTATCGAAAAAAATGACTAGCGGAACCTACAATGAGCAGTTCTTC.

The chain joins TRBV11-1 to TRBJ2-1; D assignment may be TRBD1 or TRBD2 (5 bases each). V was pared by 3 bases and J by 2 bases, with 14 bases between. CDR1 SGHAT and CDR2 FQDESV come from the germline V gene (reference sequence). The CDR3 runs to 16 residues. The CDR3 spells CASSLTGRGTYNEQFF. The CDR3 DNA is TGTGCCAGCAGCTTGACGGGACGGGGAACCTACAATGAGCAGTTCTTC.

The gene calls are TRBV20-1 and TRBJ2-5, with 7 bases that match TRBD2. The V and J ends lost 1 base and 9 bases, in that order; junction bases with no gene match: 5. Looked up from germline, CDR1 is DFQATT and CDR2 is SNEGSKA (reference sequence). The CDR3 is 12 amino acids. In nucleotides, the CDR3 is TGCAGTGCTAGAGTGGGGGGGAAGGCCCAGTACTTC. Protein sequence: CSARVGGKAQYF.

This clonotype appeared a single time. This sequence joins TRBV12-3 or TRBV12-4 and TRBJ2-4; D possibly matches TRBD1 or TRBD2 (5 bases each). The germline V and J ends were trimmed by 1 base and 15 bases, with 13 bases remaining between them. The CDR3 runs 12 residues. The CDR3 is CASSLGRGRGYF. The CDR3 bases are TGTGCCAGCAGTTTAGGCCGGGGCCGTGGGTACTTC.

This chain connects TRBV24-1 to TRBJ2-2; 8 bases align to TRBD1. The CDR3 is 15 residues long. V shed 6 bases, J shed 0 bases, and the junction held 2 bases outside the gene matches. Germline V lookup: CDR1 KGHDR, CDR2 SFDVKD. The CDR3 spells CATSPGQANTGELFF. CDR3 in DNA: TGTGCCACCAGTCCGGGACAGGCGAACACCGGGGAGCTGTTTTTT.

The gene calls are TRBV7-2 and TRBJ2-1; 7 bases are a match to TRBD2. This CDR3 region has 14 residues. V lost 4 bases to trimming and J lost 10 bases; unmatched junction nucleotides: 10. Germline assignment: CDR1 SGHTA and CDR2 FQGNSA. The CDR3 DNA reads TGTGCCAGCAGCTCGGGACTACCATTAAGGGAGCAGTTCTTC. This sequence encodes CASSSGLPLREQFF.

The rearrangement joins TRBV12-3 or TRBV12-4 to TRBJ2-3; D is unclear. V lost 8 bases and J 0 bases, leaving 18 bases between the germline ends. The CDR3 runs to 16 residues. The CDR3, as DNA: TGTGCCAGCGCGATTGGTGGACGAGCGAGCACAGATACGCAGTATTTT. Protein product: CASAIGGRASTDTQYF.

The chain has TRBV20-1 and TRBJ2-5; 12 bases are shared with TRBD2. The J call is uncertain, as TRBJ2-7 better fits the DNA end. The CDR3 runs 15 residues. Germline assignment: CDR1 DFQATT and CDR2 SNEGSKA (reference sequence). Here the CDR3 reads CSAKLAGGPMGEQYF. Here the CDR3 DNA reads TGCAGTGCTAAGCTAGCGGGAGGGCCAATGGGCGAGCAGTACTTC.

Only a few counts were recorded for this clonotype. This chain connects TRBV7-2 to TRBJ2-7; unclear D gene. The germline gives CDR1 SGHTA, CDR2 FQGNSA. Trimming took off 3 bases at V and 2 bases at J, with 8 bases between the two ends. The CDR3 length is 13 residues. The CDR3, as DNA: TGTGCCAGCAGCTTTGATAGCACCTACGAGCAGTACTTC. The encoded protein is CASSFDSTYEQYF.

The V gene is TRBV6-1, the J gene TRBJ2-5, with D maybe TRBD2 (5 bases). Trimming left V 2 bases short and J 5 bases short, with 9 bases between. The CDR3 spans 13 residues. Per germline, CDR1 MNHNS and CDR2 SASEGT. This CDR3 reads CASSEPGRETQYF. The CDR3 region has the DNA TGTGCCAGCAGTGAACCGGGAAGGGAGACCCAGTACTTC.

The V and J genes are TRBV27 and TRBJ2-1; D is uncertain. Germline loops: CDR1 MNHEY, CDR2 SMNVEV (reference sequence). The CDR3 length is 15 residues. Deletions cut 5 bases from V and 8 bases from J, with 19 bases between. The CDR3 reads CASSHQQRINDEQFF. The DNA of the CDR3 is TGTGCCAGCAGTCACCAACAGAGGATTAATGATGAGCAGTTCTTC.

This clonotype appeared a single time. The chain is built from TRBV6-1 and TRBJ2-2; D uncertain. This CDR3 contains 13 residues. Germline CDR1 MNHNS, CDR2 SASEGT. V gave up 6 bases and J gave up 6 bases, with 11 bases separating them. Written as DNA, the CDR3 is TGTGCCAGCAGGCCCCCAGCGTCCGGGGAGCTGTTTTTT. Translated, it gives CASRPPASGELFF.

The V call is TRBV7-9, the J call TRBJ1-2, with 8 bases identical to TRBD1. The CDR3 totals 16 residues. In germline, CDR1 is SEHNR, CDR2 FQNEAQ (reference sequence). The junction had 14 bases not matched to a gene; V was cut back by 8 bases and J by 3 bases. This chain's CDR3 is CASGSLRTGPDYGYTF. CDR3 DNA: TGTGCCAGCGGCTCCCTCCGGACAGGGCCAGACTATGGCTACACCTTC.

This clonotype was detected a few times. The J gene is TRBJ2-5, the V gene TRBV24-1; the D gene is possibly TRBD1 (6 bases). The DNA end favors TRBJ2-7, so the J call may be wrong. There are 15 residues in the CDR3. Germline CDR1 reads KGHDR; CDR2 reads SFDVKD. The CDR3 here is CATSTTGPILAEQYF. The CDR3 bases are TGTGCCACCAGTACGACAGGACCCATTTTGGCCGAGCAGTACTTC.